The TCR beta chain described here comes from a study of tumor-infiltrating lymphocytes in glioblastoma multiforme. Points from the study as a whole: Clone frequencies may be distorted by unequal TCR transcripts per cell. The T cells in this sample were not sorted into functional subsets.

Three nested ARM-PCR rounds with V-beta and C-beta primers built TCRB libraries. TCRB-specific cDNA synthesis used approximately 0.5 ug of total RNA. No unique molecular identifiers were described for these TCRB libraries. TCRdb processed the multiplex PCR reads anew with MiXCR; each CDR3 protein has one entry. The data contain 8,000 or so distinct CDR3 sequences, 65% to 80% of them singletons. Note on this clonotype: As yet, its antigen is unknown.

Sequences were obtained from brain tumor tissue. This receptor was obtained from a male donor with glioblastoma.

The CDR3 DNA is TGTGCCAGCAGCTTCACTAGCGGGGGGACCTACGAGCAGTACTTC. Encoded protein: CASSFTSGGTYEQYF. The genes are TRBV7-2 and TRBJ2-7; 12 positions agree with TRBD2. Losses at the gene ends were 3 bases for V and 2 bases for J; bases not matched to a gene: 2. Germline V gene data show CDR1 as SGHTA and CDR2 as FQGNSA. The CDR3 is 15 amino acids.